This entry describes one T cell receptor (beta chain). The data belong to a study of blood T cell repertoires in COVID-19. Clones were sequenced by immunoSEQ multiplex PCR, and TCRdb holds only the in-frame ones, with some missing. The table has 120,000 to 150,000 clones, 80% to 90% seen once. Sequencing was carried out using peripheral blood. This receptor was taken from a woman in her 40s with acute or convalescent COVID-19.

The CDR3: CASRQGGPYSNQPQHF. In nucleotides, the CDR3 is TGTGCCAGCAGACAGGGGGGGCCCTATAGCAATCAGCCCCAGCATTTT. This rearrangement joins TRBV27 to TRBJ1-5, with 8 bases fitting TRBD1. CDR1 MNHEY and CDR2 SMNVEV come from the germline V gene (reference sequence). The CDR3 has 16 amino acids. The ends lost 6 bases at V and 0 bases at J; junction bases unmatched: 7.